Listed below are T cell receptor beta chains from one sample, sequenced in a study of CD8+ T cells in alopecia areata. TCRdb keeps only in-frame clones here, not all; method: immunoSEQ multiplex PCR. This sample has a few hundred thousand clones; roughly three fifths occur once, and the top ten carry approximately 1.2%. Sequencing was performed on CD4+ T cells sorted from blood, taken at approximately week 42, from a patient treated with tofacitinib. These receptors all come from a human donor with alopecia areata. The CDR3 runs from the conserved cysteine through the conserved F or W. Each record gives: CDR3 length, J gene, clone size, D gene, V gene, CDR3 DNA, CDR3 protein. A D gene is named only where the DNA matches it firmly. Clone size is shown for a subset of rows, as once, few, many or a class of expanded clone.

length: 16; J: TRBJ1-5; size: -; D: -; V: TRBV4-3; DNA: TGCGCCAGCAGCCAAGAGGGACCTCAGACGGGTCAGCCCCAGCATTTT; CDR3: CASSQEGPQTGQPQHF
length: 14; J: TRBJ2-7; size: few; D: TRBD2; V: TRBV27; DNA: TGTGCCAGCAGAAGCGGGGGAAGCTCCTACGAGCAGTACTTC; CDR3: CASRSGGSSYEQYF
length: 16; J: TRBJ1-6; size: -; D: -; V: TRBV27; DNA: TGTGCCAGCAGTCTAACTCAGGGTAGTCGGAATTCACCCCTCCACTTT; CDR3: CASSLTQGSRNSPLHF
length: 14; J: TRBJ1-6; size: -; D: -; V: TRBV25-1; DNA: TGTGCCAGCAGTGTAACAGGATATAATTCACCCCTCCACTTT; CDR3: CASSVTGYNSPLHF
length: 12; J: TRBJ2-2; size: -; D: -; V: TRBV23-1; DNA: TGCGCCAGCAGTCAATATCACGGGGAGCTGTTTTTT; CDR3: CASSQYHGELFF
length: 14; J: TRBJ2-5; size: -; D: -; V: TRBV29-1; DNA: TGCAGCGTTGAGGCTCGTCTATCCCCAGAGACCCAGTACTTC; CDR3: CSVEARLSPETQYF
length: 13; J: TRBJ2-2; size: once; D: -; V: TRBV5-1; DNA: TGCGCCAGCAGCTTTGGTGACACCGGGGAGCTGTTTTTT; CDR3: CASSFGDTGELFF
length: 13; J: TRBJ1-2; size: few; D: TRBD1; V: TRBV29-1; DNA: TGCAGCGTCGAACCGGGACAGGGGTATGGCTACACCTTC; CDR3: CSVEPGQGYGYTF
length: 14; J: TRBJ2-3; size: -; D: -; V: TRBV29-1; DNA: TGCAGCGTTGTCGTAAGGGGCCTCACAGATACGCAGTATTTT; CDR3: CSVVVRGLTDTQYF
length: 15; J: TRBJ2-6; size: -; D: -; V: TRBV19; DNA: TGTGCCAGTAGTAAAACAGGGCCCGGGGCCAACGTCCTGACTTTC; CDR3: CASSKTGPGANVLTF
length: 8; J: TRBJ2-5; size: -; D: -; V: TRBV20-1; DNA: TGCAGAGAAGAGACCCAGTACTTC; CDR3: CREETQYF
length: 15; J: TRBJ2-6; size: -; D: -; V: TRBV6-1; DNA: TGTGCCAGCAGTGATACGGGAGCTGGGGCCAACGTCCTGACTTTC; CDR3: CASSDTGAGANVLTF
length: 15; J: TRBJ2-1; size: -; D: -; V: TRBV2; DNA: TGTGCCAGCAGCTTGCCGGGAAGCTCCTACAATGAGCAGTTCTTC; CDR3: CASSLPGSSYNEQFF
length: 15; J: TRBJ2-1; size: -; D: TRBD1; V: TRBV6-5; DNA: TGTGCCAGTAAGACGACAGGGGTTGGCTACAATGAGCAGTTCTTC; CDR3: CASKTTGVGYNEQFF
length: 13; J: TRBJ1-1; size: -; D: -; V: TRBV19; DNA: TGTGCCAGTAGTGACCAGGGGAGCACTGAAGCTTTCTTT; CDR3: CASSDQGSTEAFF
length: 15; J: TRBJ1-4; size: -; D: TRBD1; V: TRBV11-2; DNA: TGTGCCAGCAGCTTAGAAAGGGGGCCTGGCGAAAAACTGTTTTTT; CDR3: CASSLERGPGEKLFF
length: 13; J: TRBJ2-1; size: -; D: -; V: TRBV29-1; DNA: TGCAGCGTTGCCCCTCCCCTTCTAGGGAAGCAGTTCTTC; CDR3: CSVAPPLLGKQFF
length: 13; J: TRBJ2-2; size: -; D: -; V: TRBV29-1; DNA: TGCAGCGTTGATAAGGGACAAACCGGGGAGCTGTTTTTT; CDR3: CSVDKGQTGELFF
length: 12; J: TRBJ2-1; size: few; D: -; V: TRBV19; DNA: TGTGCCAGTAGTATAGGGTACAATGAGCAGTTCTTC; CDR3: CASSIGYNEQFF
length: 16; J: TRBJ2-3; size: -; D: TRBD2; V: TRBV9; DNA: TGTGCCAGCAGCGTGGGACTAGCGGCTATCACAGATACGCAGTATTTT; CDR3: CASSVGLAAITDTQYF
length: 14; J: TRBJ2-1; size: once; D: TRBD2; V: TRBV29-1; DNA: TGCAGCGTTGAAAGACTAGCGGGGGACAATGAGCAGTTCTTC; CDR3: CSVERLAGDNEQFF
length: 15; J: TRBJ1-2; size: -; D: -; V: TRBV4-1; DNA: TGCGCCAGCAGCCAAGAGATTGGCAGAGACTATGGCTACACCTTC; CDR3: CASSQEIGRDYGYTF
length: 14; J: TRBJ2-7; size: once; D: TRBD1; V: TRBV2; DNA: TGTGCCAGCAGCGAAACGACAGGGTTGTACGAGCAGTACTTC; CDR3: CASSETTGLYEQYF
length: 13; J: TRBJ1-1; size: many; D: -; V: TRBV4-3; DNA: TGCGCCAGCAGCTCACGGAGGGACACTGAAGCTTTCTTT; CDR3: CASSSRRDTEAFF
length: 11; J: TRBJ2-5; size: -; D: TRBD2; V: TRBV7-8; DNA: TGTGCCAGCAGCCCGGGGGGGACCCAGTACTTC; CDR3: CASSPGGTQYF
length: 14; J: TRBJ1-1; size: -; D: -; V: TRBV7-2; DNA: TGTGCCAGCAGCTTAGCCCCGCCAGACACTGAAGCTTTCTTT; CDR3: CASSLAPPDTEAFF
length: 16; J: TRBJ2-3; size: -; D: -; V: TRBV28; DNA: TGTGCCAGCACCACGTTCGGGGCTGGAGTCACAGATACGCAGTATTTT; CDR3: CASTTFGAGVTDTQYF